The T cell receptor beta chain under discussion was sequenced for a study of somatic mutations in cytotoxic T cells in rheumatoid arthritis. Study at large: Purity of nearly 100% was reached when some V beta antibody-stained T-cell populations were flow-sorted, including V beta1+ cells sequenced for TCRB. Study results and caveats: Neither rheumatoid arthritis patients nor age-matched healthy controls had significantly different CD8+ T-cell clonality from the other group. Some patients, about an eighth of the 65, had a largest CD8+ clone that exceeded 20% of CD8+ cells.

Separation of CD4+ and CD8+ cells was performed by positive magnetic bead selection, and purity was verified by flow cytometry. A word on this clone: Its antigen is as yet unknown.

The CDR3 sequence is 13 residues long. V was shortened by 4 bases and J by 8 bases, with 13 bases between the two germline ends. CDR1 and CDR2 (germline): SGDLS, YYNGEE. Assay: immunoSEQ multiplex PCR; the TCRdb copy retains only in-frame clones and omits some. This table holds about 29,000 clones, around 87% found once. The sample comprised CD8+ T cells sorted from blood. This chain connects TRBV9 to TRBJ2-1; D perhaps matches TRBD2 (5 bases). This receptor was taken from an adult with rheumatoid arthritis. CDR3: CASSLTGDYEQFF. CDR3 bases: TGTGCCAGCAGCCTTACCGGGGATTATGAGCAGTTCTTC.